One and the same sample provided the 8 T cell receptor beta chains below, sequenced in a study of T cell repertoires in cytomegalovirus infection. In TCRdb, the reads were re-called with MiXCR into one record per CDR3 protein. The profile covers approximately 500,000 distinct CDR3 sequences, with about 11% appearing a single time and roughly 10% taken by the ten largest. Sample: PBMCs. The receptors were gathered from a human donor in good health (CMV status not recorded). Some clones in this sample may be carry-over from other donors' samples.

This sequence joins TRBV19 and TRBJ2-2; weak D call: TRBD1 (6 bases). The CDR3 runs to 15 residues. The germline gives CDR1 LNHDA, CDR2 SQIVND (reference sequence). V was shortened by 5 bases and J by 7 bases, with 17 bases between the two germline ends. The CDR3 here is CASSWSGQGVGELFF. The CDR3 DNA sequence: TGTGCCAGTAGTTGGTCGGGACAAGGAGTCGGGGAGCTGTTTTTT.

This rearrangement joins TRBV6-4 to TRBJ2-5; 10 bases fit TRBD2. J gave up 7 bases and V 4 bases, and 6 bases lay outside the gene matches. Germline V CDR1 and CDR2: MRHNA, SNTAGT. The CDR3 is 14 amino acids. The CDR3 nucleotides are TGTGCCAGCAGTGCCTCAGCGGGGGGGGGGACCCAGTACTTC. Translating it yields CASSASAGGGTQYF.

This clonotype was detected ten times or more. V is TRBV6-4 and J is TRBJ2-7, with 9 bases identical to TRBD1. The V gene end was trimmed by 7 bases and the J gene end by 3 bases; junction bases not matched to a gene: 7. CDR3 length equals 14 residues. Looked up from germline, CDR1 is MRHNA and CDR2 is SNTAGT. CDR3 protein: CASTSGQGLYEQYF. CDR3 nucleotide sequence: TGTGCCAGCACCTCAGGACAGGGGCTCTACGAGCAGTACTTC.

This clonotype was seen repeatedly, ten times or more. The chain couples TRBV7-3 to TRBJ2-5; 11 bases are a match to TRBD2. V lost 5 bases, J lost 7 bases, and 9 bases stayed unmatched. This CDR3 has 15 amino acids. Germline V CDR1 and CDR2: SGHTA, FQGTGA. CDR3 residues: CASSPSSGGGGTQYF. Written as DNA, the CDR3 is TGTGCCAGCAGCCCCAGTAGCGGGGGGGGAGGGACCCAGTACTTC.

In this sample, this clonotype turned up a few times. The V call is TRBV5-5, the J call TRBJ1-1; a weak D match, TRBD1 (5 bases). In germline, CDR1 is SGHKS, CDR2 YYEKEE (reference sequence). V gave up 4 bases and J gave up 10 bases, with 20 bases separating them. CDR3 size: 14 residues. This chain's CDR3 is CASSRATGPVGAFF. CDR3 DNA: TGTGCCAGCAGCCGGGCCACAGGACCGGTCGGAGCTTTCTTT.

The chain combines TRBV6-1 with TRBJ1-2, with a weak D call TRBD1 (5 bases). Germline V gene data show CDR1 as MNHNS and CDR2 as SASEGT. This CDR3 spans 13 amino acids. The V gene lost 1 base and the J gene lost 8 bases, with 11 bases spanning the gap. The CDR3 nucleotides are TGTGCCAGCAGTGAAGGGGGGATCGCCGGCTACACCTTC. As protein: CASSEGGIAGYTF.

In its sample, this clonotype was seen many times. This chain joins TRBV7-3 and TRBJ1-1; weak D call: TRBD1 (5 bases). CDR3 length: 14 amino acids. V lost 3 bases, J lost 0 bases, and 8 bases lay in between. Germline V gene data show CDR1 as SGHTA and CDR2 as FQGTGA. The CDR3 protein is CASSLDTLNTEAFF. The CDR3 DNA reads TGTGCCAGCAGCTTGGACACTCTGAACACTGAAGCTTTCTTT.

This clonotype was counted between two and nine times. The chain recombines TRBV20-1 with TRBJ2-7, with D tentatively TRBD1 or TRBD2 (7 bases each). V lost 0 bases and J lost 3, with 27 bases in between. The germline gives CDR1 DFQATT, CDR2 SNEGSKA (reference sequence). The CDR3 spans 19 residues. CDR3 nucleotide sequence: TGCAGTGCTAGAGACCCGACAGGGAGGGACCCTCCCGCCGGCTACGAGCAGTACTTC. Its translation is CSARDPTGRDPPAGYEQYF.